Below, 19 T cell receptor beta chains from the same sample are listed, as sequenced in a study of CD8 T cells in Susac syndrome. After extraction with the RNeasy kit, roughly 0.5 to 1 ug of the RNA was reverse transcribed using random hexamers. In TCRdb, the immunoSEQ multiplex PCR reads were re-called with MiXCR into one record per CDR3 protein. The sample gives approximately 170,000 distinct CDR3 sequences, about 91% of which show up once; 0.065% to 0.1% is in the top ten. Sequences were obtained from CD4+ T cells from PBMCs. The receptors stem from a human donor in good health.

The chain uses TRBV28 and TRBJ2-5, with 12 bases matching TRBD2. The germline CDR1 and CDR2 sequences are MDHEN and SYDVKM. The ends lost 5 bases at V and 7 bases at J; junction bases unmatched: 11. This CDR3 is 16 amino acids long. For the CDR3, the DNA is TGTGCCAGCAGTCCCGGGACTAGCGGGCCCGGAGCGACCCAGTACTTC. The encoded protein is CASSPGTSGPGATQYF.

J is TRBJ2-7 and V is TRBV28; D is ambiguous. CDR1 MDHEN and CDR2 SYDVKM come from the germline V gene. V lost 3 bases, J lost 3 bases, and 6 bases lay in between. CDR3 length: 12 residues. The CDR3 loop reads CASSFSSYEQYF. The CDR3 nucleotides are TGTGCCAGCAGTTTTTCCAGCTACGAGCAGTACTTC.

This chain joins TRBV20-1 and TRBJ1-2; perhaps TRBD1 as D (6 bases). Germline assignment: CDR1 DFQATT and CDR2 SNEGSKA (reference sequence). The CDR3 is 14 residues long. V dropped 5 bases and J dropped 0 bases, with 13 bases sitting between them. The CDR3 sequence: CSARGHRANYGYTF. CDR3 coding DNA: TGCAGTGCTCGGGGACACCGAGCTAACTATGGCTACACCTTC.

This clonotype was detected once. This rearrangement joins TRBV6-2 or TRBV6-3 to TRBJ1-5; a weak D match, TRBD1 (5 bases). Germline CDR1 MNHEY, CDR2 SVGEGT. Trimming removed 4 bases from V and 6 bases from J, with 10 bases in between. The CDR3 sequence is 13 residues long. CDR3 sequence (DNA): TGTGCCAGCAGTTTCACAGGCTTTCAGCCCCAGCATTTT. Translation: CASSFTGFQPQHF.

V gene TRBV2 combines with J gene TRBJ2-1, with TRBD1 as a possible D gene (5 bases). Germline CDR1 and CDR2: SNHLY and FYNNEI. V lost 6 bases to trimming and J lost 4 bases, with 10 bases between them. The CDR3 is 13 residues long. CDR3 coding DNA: TGTGCCAGCAGGGAGACAGTTTACAATGAGCAGTTCTTC. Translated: CASRETVYNEQFF.

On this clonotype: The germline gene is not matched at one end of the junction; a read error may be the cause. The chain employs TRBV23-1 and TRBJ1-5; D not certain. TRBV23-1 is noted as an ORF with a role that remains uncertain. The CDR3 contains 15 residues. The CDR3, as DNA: TGCGCCAGCAGTAAATCGCTCAGGAGCAATCAGCCCCAGCATTTT. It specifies CASSKSLRSNQPQHF.

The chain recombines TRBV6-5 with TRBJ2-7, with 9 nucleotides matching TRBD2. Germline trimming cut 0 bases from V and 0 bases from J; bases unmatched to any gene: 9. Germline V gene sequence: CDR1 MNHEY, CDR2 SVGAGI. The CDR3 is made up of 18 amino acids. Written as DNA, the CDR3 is TGTGCCAGCAGTTACTCGGGGGCTAGCGGGGACACCTCCTACGAGCAGTACTTC. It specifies CASSYSGASGDTSYEQYF.

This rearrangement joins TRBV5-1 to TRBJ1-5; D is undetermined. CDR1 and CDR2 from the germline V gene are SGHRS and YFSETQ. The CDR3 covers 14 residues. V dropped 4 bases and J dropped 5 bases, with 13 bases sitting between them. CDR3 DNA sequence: TGCGCCAGCAGCCCGGAGAGGGTCGATCAGCCCCAGCATTTT. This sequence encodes CASSPERVDQPQHF.

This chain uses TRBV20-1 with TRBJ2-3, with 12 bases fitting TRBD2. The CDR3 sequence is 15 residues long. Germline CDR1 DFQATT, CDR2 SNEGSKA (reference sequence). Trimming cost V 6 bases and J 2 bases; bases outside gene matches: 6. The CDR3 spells CSAQTSGRSTDTQYF. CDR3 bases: TGCAGTGCACAGACTAGCGGGAGATCCACAGATACGCAGTATTTT.

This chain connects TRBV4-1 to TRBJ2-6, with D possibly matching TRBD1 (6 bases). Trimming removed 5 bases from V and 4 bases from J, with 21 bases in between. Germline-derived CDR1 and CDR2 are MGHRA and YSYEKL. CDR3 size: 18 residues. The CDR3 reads CASSEAGTTKLGANVLTF. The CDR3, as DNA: TGCGCCAGCAGCGAGGCCGGGACAACCAAGTTAGGGGCCAACGTCCTGACTTTC.

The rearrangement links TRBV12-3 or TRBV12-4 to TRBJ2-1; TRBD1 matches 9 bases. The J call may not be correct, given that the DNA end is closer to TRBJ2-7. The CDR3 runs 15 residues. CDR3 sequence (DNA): TGTGCCAGCAGTCATCCGGGACAGGGACTCTACGAGCAGTACTTC. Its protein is CASSHPGQGLYEQYF.

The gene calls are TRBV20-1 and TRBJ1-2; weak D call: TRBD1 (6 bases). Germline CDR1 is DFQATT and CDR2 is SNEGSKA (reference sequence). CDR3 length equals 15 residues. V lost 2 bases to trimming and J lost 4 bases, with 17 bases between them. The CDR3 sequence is CSARSFYQGIYGYTF. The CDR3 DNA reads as TGCAGTGCTAGAAGCTTCTATCAGGGGATCTATGGCTACACCTTC.

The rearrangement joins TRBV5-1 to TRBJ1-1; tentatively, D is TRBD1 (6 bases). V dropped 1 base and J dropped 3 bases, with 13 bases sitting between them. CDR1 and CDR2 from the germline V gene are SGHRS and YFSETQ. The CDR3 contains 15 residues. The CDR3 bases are TGCGCCAGCAGCTTGAGGGGGAGGAGAGACACTGAAGCTTTCTTT. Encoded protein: CASSLRGRRDTEAFF. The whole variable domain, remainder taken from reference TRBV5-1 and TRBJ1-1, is KAGVTQTPRYLIKTRGQQVTLSCSPISGHRSVSWYQQTPGQGLQFLFEYFSETQRNKGNFPGRFSGRQFSNSRSEMNVSTLELGDSALYLCASSLRGRRDTEAFFGQGTRLTVV.

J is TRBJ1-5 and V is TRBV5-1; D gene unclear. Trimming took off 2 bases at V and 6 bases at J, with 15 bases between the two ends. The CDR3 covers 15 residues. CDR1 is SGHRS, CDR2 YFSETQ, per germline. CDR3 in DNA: TGCGCCAGCAGCTTCGGCGAGGGAAGGAGTCAGCCCCAGCATTTT. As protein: CASSFGEGRSQPQHF.

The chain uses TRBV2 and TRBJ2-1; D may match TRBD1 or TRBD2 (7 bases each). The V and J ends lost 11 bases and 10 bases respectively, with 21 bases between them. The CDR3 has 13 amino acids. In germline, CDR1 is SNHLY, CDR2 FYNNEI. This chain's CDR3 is CALNSGGAGEQFF. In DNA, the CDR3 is TGTGCCCTAAACTCAGGGGGGGCCGGGGAGCAGTTCTTC. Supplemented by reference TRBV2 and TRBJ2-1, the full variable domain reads EPEVTQTPSHQVTQMGQEVILRCVPISNHLYFYWYRQILGQKVEFLVSFYNNEISEKSEIFDDQFSVERPDGSNFTLKIRSTKLEDSAMYFCALNSGGAGEQFFGPGTRLTVL.

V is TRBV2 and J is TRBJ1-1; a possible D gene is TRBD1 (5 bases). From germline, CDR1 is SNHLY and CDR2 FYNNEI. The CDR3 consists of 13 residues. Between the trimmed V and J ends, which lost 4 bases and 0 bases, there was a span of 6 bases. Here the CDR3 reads CASSGTLNTEAFF. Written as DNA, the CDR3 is TGTGCCAGCAGTGGGACATTGAACACTGAAGCTTTCTTT. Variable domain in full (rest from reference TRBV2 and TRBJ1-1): EPEVTQTPSHQVTQMGQEVILRCVPISNHLYFYWYRQILGQKVEFLVSFYNNEISEKSEIFDDQFSVERPDGSNFTLKIRSTKLEDSAMYFCASSGTLNTEAFFGQGTRLTVV.

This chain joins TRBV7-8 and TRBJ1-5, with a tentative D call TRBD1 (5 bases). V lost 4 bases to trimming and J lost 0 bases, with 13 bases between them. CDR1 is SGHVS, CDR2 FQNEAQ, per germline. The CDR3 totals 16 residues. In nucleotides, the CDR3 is TGTGCCAGCAGCTACCGCGAGGGGTATAGCAATCAGCCCCAGCATTTT. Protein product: CASSYREGYSNQPQHF.

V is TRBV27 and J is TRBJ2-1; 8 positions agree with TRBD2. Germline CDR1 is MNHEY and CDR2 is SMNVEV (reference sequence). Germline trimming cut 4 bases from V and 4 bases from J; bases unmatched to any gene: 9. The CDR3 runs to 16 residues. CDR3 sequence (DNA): TGTGCCAGCAGTTCCGGGGGACTAGAAGGATACAATGAGCAGTTCTTC. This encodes CASSSGGLEGYNEQFF.

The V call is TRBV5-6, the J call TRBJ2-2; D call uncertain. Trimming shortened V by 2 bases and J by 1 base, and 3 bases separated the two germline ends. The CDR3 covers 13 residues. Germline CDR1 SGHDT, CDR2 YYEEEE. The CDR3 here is CASSFGNTGELFF. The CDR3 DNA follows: TGTGCCAGCAGCTTCGGGAACACCGGGGAGCTGTTTTTT.